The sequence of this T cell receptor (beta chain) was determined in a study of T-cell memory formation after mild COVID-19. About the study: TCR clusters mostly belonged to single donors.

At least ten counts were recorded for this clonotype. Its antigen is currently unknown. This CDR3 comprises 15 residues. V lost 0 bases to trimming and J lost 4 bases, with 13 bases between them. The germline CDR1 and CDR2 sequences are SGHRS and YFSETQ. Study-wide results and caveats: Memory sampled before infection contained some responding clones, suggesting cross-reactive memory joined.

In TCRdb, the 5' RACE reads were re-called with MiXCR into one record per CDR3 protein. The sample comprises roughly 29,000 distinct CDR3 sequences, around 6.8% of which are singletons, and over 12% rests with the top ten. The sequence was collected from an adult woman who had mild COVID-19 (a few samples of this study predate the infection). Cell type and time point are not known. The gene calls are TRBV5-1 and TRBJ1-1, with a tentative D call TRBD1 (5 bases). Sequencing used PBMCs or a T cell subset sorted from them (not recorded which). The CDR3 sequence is CASSLVAGKGTEAFF. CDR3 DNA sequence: TGCGCCAGCAGCTTGGTTGCAGGGAAGGGCACTGAAGCTTTCTTT.